The 23 T cell receptor beta chains presented below share a single source sample, sequenced in a study of identical twins. TCRdb ran MiXCR on the 5' RACE reads and lists one entry per CDR3 protein. The data show about 690,000 distinct CDR3 sequences, with around 6.1% seen just once and under 2% held by the top ten. Material for sequencing was naive T cells sorted from blood. Every receptor here comes from a young man in good health.

In its sample, this clonotype was seen a few times. The junction differs from germline at one of its ends, possibly a read error. J is TRBJ1-5 and V is TRBV20-1; tentatively, D is TRBD1 (5 bases). Germline V CDR1 and CDR2: DFQATT, SNEGSKA (reference sequence). The CDR3 consists of 15 residues. The CDR3 is CSARGVDVSNQPQHF. Here the CDR3 DNA reads TGCAGTGCGAGAGGGGTGGATGTTAGCAATCAGCCCCAGCATTTT.

This clonotype was observed at least ten times. This chain uses TRBV4-3 with TRBJ2-7; D not resolved. With 0 bases removed from V and 2 bases from J, the gap between germline ends came to 14 bases. The CDR3 spans 16 residues. The V gene's germline CDR1 is LGHNA and CDR2 YSLEER. CDR3 coding DNA: TGCGCCAGCAGCCAAGATCTAGAGGACCTAACCTACGAGCAGTACTTC. Translated, it gives CASSQDLEDLTYEQYF.

There are many counts of this clonotype. V gene TRBV12-3 or TRBV12-4 combines with J gene TRBJ1-2; D ambiguous. V was clipped by 3 bases and J by 4 bases, with 9 bases between them. The CDR3 extends over 13 amino acids. The CDR3 region has the DNA TGTGCCAGCAGTTTTCCCCGACCCTATGGCTACACCTTC. Protein: CASSFPRPYGYTF.

V and J are TRBV19 and TRBJ2-1; tentatively, D is TRBD2 (5 bases). V was trimmed by 5 bases and J by 9 bases, leaving 23 bases between them. The length of the CDR3 is 16 residues. Germline V lookup: CDR1 LNHDA, CDR2 SQIVND (reference sequence). The CDR3 nucleotides read TGTGCCAGTAGTTTCCTAACTAGTTTTAGGGATACTGAGCAGTTCTTC. Encoded protein: CASSFLTSFRDTEQFF.

There are a few counts of this clonotype. The rearrangement links TRBV30 to TRBJ1-4; 7 nucleotides match TRBD1. Germline loops: CDR1 GTSNPN, CDR2 SVGIG (reference sequence). V lost 4 bases and J lost 5; bases outside the gene matches: 4. The CDR3 is made up of 13 amino acids. Written as DNA, the CDR3 is TGTGCCTGGATGGGACAGAAGAATGAAAAACTGTTTTTT. This translates into CAWMGQKNEKLFF.

This clonotype turned up a few times. V is TRBV15 and J is TRBJ2-3, with 11 bases that match TRBD2. The trim removed 3 bases at V and 3 bases at J, leaving 8 bases unmatched. In germline, CDR1 is LNHNV, CDR2 YYDKDF (reference sequence). There are 17 residues in the CDR3. The CDR3 loop is CATSRRRGTSGTDTQYF. Here the CDR3 DNA reads TGTGCCACCAGCAGGAGGAGGGGGACTAGCGGTACAGATACGCAGTATTTT.

This clonotype has more than one count but fewer than ten. This chain connects TRBV28 to TRBJ2-5; D not resolved. Germline V gene data show CDR1 as MDHEN and CDR2 as SYDVKM. This CDR3 contains 13 residues. V dropped 7 bases and J dropped 1 base, with 10 bases sitting between them. CDR3 coding DNA: TGTGCCAGCAACCTACAGATCCAAGAGACCCAGTACTTC. Translation: CASNLQIQETQYF.

Only a few counts were recorded for this clonotype. The chain has TRBV20-1 and TRBJ2-3; unclear D gene. The V end lost 5 bases, the J end lost 8 bases, and 17 bases lay between the germline ends. The CDR3 extends over 13 amino acids. Germline assignment: CDR1 DFQATT and CDR2 SNEGSKA (reference sequence). The CDR3 DNA reads as TGCAGTGCTCCCCTCGAGCCTAAGGGTACGCAGTATTTT. Translated, it gives CSAPLEPKGTQYF.

This clonotype showed up just a few times. V usage is TRBV5-1 and J usage is TRBJ1-2; D unclear. The CDR3 totals 14 residues. V shed 0 bases and J shed 7 bases, with 13 bases lying between them. CDR1 SGHRS and CDR2 YFSETQ come from the germline V gene. The CDR3 here is CASSLAEGYSGYTF. The DNA for the CDR3 is TGCGCCAGCAGCTTGGCCGAGGGTTACAGTGGCTACACCTTC. The whole variable domain, remainder taken from reference TRBV5-1 and TRBJ1-2, is KAGVTQTPRYLIKTRGQQVTLSCSPISGHRSVSWYQQTPGQGLQFLFEYFSETQRNKGNFPGRFSGRQFSNSRSEMNVSTLELGDSALYLCASSLAEGYSGYTFGSGTRLTVV.

This clonotype was seen a handful of times. The chain has TRBV9 and TRBJ2-5, with 7 positions matching TRBD1. This CDR3 comprises 15 residues. V was clipped by 4 bases and J by 1 base; unmatched bases: 7. Germline CDR1 SGDLS, CDR2 YYNGEE. The CDR3 DNA reads TGTGCCAGCAGCTCAGAGGGGGCACCCCAAGAGACCCAGTACTTC. It codes for CASSSEGAPQETQYF.

This clonotype has only a few counts. In nucleotides, the CDR3 is TGCAGTGCCAGAGCTGGGACAGAGCAGTACGTC. It codes for CSARAGTEQYV. J is TRBJ2-7 and V is TRBV20-1; D is possibly TRBD1 (6 bases). The germline gives CDR1 DFQATT, CDR2 SNEGSKA (reference sequence). This CDR3 comprises 11 residues.

The CDR3 protein is CSARDRLAGRGELFF. Here the CDR3 DNA reads TGCAGTGCTAGAGATCGACTAGCGGGGAGGGGGGAGCTGTTTTTT. The J gene is TRBJ2-2, the V gene TRBV20-1, with 11 bases that match TRBD2. With V trimmed by 0 bases and J by 8 bases, 5 bases remained unmatched. The germline gives CDR1 DFQATT, CDR2 SNEGSKA (reference sequence). The length of the CDR3 is 15 residues.

Concerning this clonotype itself: Possible read error: a much larger clone is one base away. The rearrangement links TRBV7-2 to TRBJ2-2; the D gene could be TRBD1 or TRBD2 (5 bases each). CDR1 and CDR2 from the germline V gene are SGHTA and FQGNSA. The CDR3 spans 12 residues. V was trimmed by 5 bases and J by 6 bases, leaving 7 bases between them. The CDR3, as DNA: TGTGCCAGCAGCCGGGACGCCGGGGAGCTGTTTTTT. It encodes CASSRDAGELFF.

This clonotype was found many times. This CDR3 is CASSYSGLAESYNEQFF. The CDR3, as DNA: TGTGCCAGCAGTTACTCGGGACTAGCGGAAAGCTACAATGAGCAGTTCTTC. The gene calls are TRBV6-2 or TRBV6-3 and TRBJ2-1; 11 bases match TRBD2. The CDR3 is made up of 17 amino acids. In germline, CDR1 is MNHEY, CDR2 SVGEGT. The V segment lost 0 bases and the J segment 3 bases; nucleotides outside the gene matches: 4.

This clonotype has ten or more counts. V and J are TRBV5-1 and TRBJ2-2, with 12 bases that match TRBD2. The CDR3 has 16 amino acids. Germline V gives CDR1 SGHRS, CDR2 YFSETQ. V was pared by 4 bases and J by 5 bases, with 6 bases of the junction left unmatched. DNA of the CDR3: TGCGCCAGCAGCCCCGGACTAGCGGGAAGGACCGGGGAGCTGTTTTTT. It specifies CASSPGLAGRTGELFF.

This clonotype has at least ten counts. V usage is TRBV24-1 and J usage is TRBJ2-7; 7 positions match TRBD1. This CDR3 region has 13 residues. Germline CDR1 KGHDR, CDR2 SFDVKD. The ends lost 3 bases at V and 6 bases at J; junction bases unmatched: 4. The DNA of the CDR3 is TGTGCCACCAGTGATCTGACAGGGTTCGAGCAGTACTTC. Translating it yields CATSDLTGFEQYF.

In its sample, this clonotype was seen many times. V usage is TRBV6-5 and J usage is TRBJ2-4; 7 bases fit TRBD2. There are 16 residues in the CDR3. V shed 0 bases and J 4 bases; nucleotides not matched to a gene: 6. Germline loops: CDR1 MNHEY, CDR2 SVGAGI. CDR3 amino acids: CASSYSREAGKNIQYF. CDR3 bases: TGTGCCAGCAGTTACTCTCGCGAAGCGGGAAAAAACATTCAGTACTTC.

This chain links TRBV5-1 with TRBJ1-5; 10 nucleotides agree with TRBD1. The CDR3 totals 16 residues. Trimming took 4 bases from V and 2 from J; bases not matched to a gene: 6. Germline CDR1 reads SGHRS; CDR2 reads YFSETQ. In nucleotides, the CDR3 is TGCGCCAGCAGCGAAGGGACAGGGGTAGGCAATCAGCCCCAGCATTTT. Translating it yields CASSEGTGVGNQPQHF.

This clonotype appeared many times. The J gene is TRBJ2-7, the V gene TRBV4-1; D remains unclear. There are 14 residues in the CDR3. V was pared by 0 bases and J by 0 bases, with 6 bases between. Germline CDR1 reads MGHRA; CDR2 reads YSYEKL. DNA for the CDR3: TGCGCCAGCAGCCAAGAAGAAGTCTCCTACGAGCAGTACTTC. The encoded protein is CASSQEEVSYEQYF.

In this sample, this clonotype turned up many times. V usage is TRBV6-5 and J usage is TRBJ2-1; 11 nucleotides align to TRBD2. The CDR3 extends over 18 amino acids. Germline CDR1 MNHEY, CDR2 SVGAGI. J lost 2 bases, V lost 2 bases, and 8 bases had no gene match. CDR3 sequence (DNA): TGTGCCAGCAGTTACGGCAAACGACTAGCGGGGCCCTACAATGAGCAGTTCTTC. As protein: CASSYGKRLAGPYNEQFF.

The genes are TRBV29-1 and TRBJ2-2; TRBD2 agrees at 9 bases. The CDR3 extends over 16 amino acids. Trimming removed 2 bases from V and 8 bases from J; junction bases left unmatched: 12. Germline-derived CDR1 and CDR2 are SQVTM and ANQGSEA. The CDR3 here is CSVERGAGGFLGELFF. The CDR3 DNA sequence: TGCAGCGTTGAAAGGGGCGCGGGAGGGTTTCTAGGGGAGCTGTTTTTT.

The sample holds many counts of this clonotype. The chain recombines TRBV27 with TRBJ2-3; 8 positions agree with TRBD2. J gave up 6 bases and V 9 bases, and 11 bases lay outside the gene matches. The CDR3 is 14 amino acids. Germline V gene data show CDR1 as MNHEY and CDR2 as SMNVEV (reference sequence). This chain's CDR3 is CASRAGALPDTQYF. CDR3 coding DNA: TGTGCCAGTCGAGCGGGAGCGTTGCCCGATACGCAGTATTTT.

This clonotype has a count of ten or more. The V and J genes are TRBV7-9 and TRBJ2-1, with 7 bases that match TRBD1. The CDR3 length is 16 residues. V gave up 4 bases and J gave up 2 bases; unmatched junction bases: 8. CDR1 is SEHNR and CDR2 is FQNEAQ in the germline V gene (reference sequence). This CDR3 is CASSSSGTVAYNEQFF. Here the CDR3 DNA reads TGTGCCAGCAGCTCATCCGGGACAGTCGCCTACAATGAGCAGTTCTTC.